One sample yielded the 20 T cell receptor beta chains listed below, sequenced in a study of early T cells in non-severe SARS-CoV-2 infection. TCRdb reanalysed the 5' RACE reads using MiXCR and keeps one entry per CDR3 protein. This sample has 54,000 or so distinct CDR3 sequences, with 10% to 15% found just once. Sequencing was performed on whole blood. The receptors derive from an adult who was a healthcare worker with PCR-confirmed SARS-CoV-2 infection or an uninfected control (not recorded which).

This clonotype was seen only a few times. The CDR3 spells CASTPGGKYF. DNA of the CDR3: TGTGCCAGCACCCCAGGGGGGAAGTACTTC. This chain uses TRBV3-1 with TRBJ2-4, with a tentative D call TRBD1 (7 bases). CDR3 length: 10 amino acids. Germline-derived CDR1 and CDR2 are LGHDT and YNNKEL (reference sequence). V lost 7 bases and J lost 14, with 12 bases in between.

This clonotype appeared a few times. The rearrangement uses TRBV6-5 and TRBJ1-2; D unresolved. V shed 6 bases and J shed 4 bases, with 18 bases lying between them. This CDR3 spans 15 amino acids. CDR1 is MNHEY and CDR2 is SVGAGI in the germline V gene. The CDR3 sequence: CASSSQGGGSYGYTF. The CDR3 DNA reads TGTGCCAGCAGCTCACAAGGTGGAGGTAGCTATGGCTACACCTTC.

The rearrangement joins TRBV2 to TRBJ2-2; D remains ambiguous. CDR3 length equals 11 residues. CDR1 and CDR2 from the germline V gene are SNHLY and FYNNEI. V was pared by 6 bases and J by 6 bases, with 5 bases between. DNA of the CDR3: TGTGCCAGCAGCCCCCCCGGGGAGCTGTTTTTT. As protein: CASSPPGELFF.

This clonotype was counted a few times. The V and J genes are TRBV3-1 and TRBJ2-7; TRBD2 matches at 8 bases. In germline, CDR1 is LGHDT, CDR2 YNNKEL (reference sequence). The CDR3 runs to 13 residues. V lost 4 bases and J lost 5; bases outside the gene matches: 4. CDR3 loop: CASSLAGGDEQYF. CDR3 coding DNA: TGTGCCAGCAGCCTGGCGGGAGGAGACGAGCAGTACTTC.

This clonotype was observed at least ten times. The V gene is TRBV6-6, the J gene TRBJ2-3; 15 nucleotides agree with TRBD2. J was trimmed by 4 bases and V by 6 bases; bases with no gene match: 5. Germline V gene sequence: CDR1 MNHNY, CDR2 SVGAGI (reference sequence). The CDR3 length is 16 residues. The DNA for the CDR3 is TGTGCCAGCAGCCCGGGGACTAGCGGGGGGTCAGATACGCAGTATTTT. Translating it yields CASSPGTSGGSDTQYF.

This clonotype was counted a few times. The chain employs TRBV9 and TRBJ2-1, with 10 positions matching TRBD1. Germline CDR1 SGDLS, CDR2 YYNGEE. The V gene end was trimmed by 4 bases and the J gene end by 9 bases; junction bases not matched to a gene: 10. CDR3 length: 15 residues. CDR3 nucleotides: TGTGCCAGCAGCAAACCGGGACAGGGGACTTTTGAGCAGTTCTTC. Amino acids: CASSKPGQGTFEQFF.

This chain links TRBV5-1 with TRBJ1-3, with D maybe TRBD1 (5 bases). CDR3 length: 14 amino acids. CDR1 is SGHRS and CDR2 is YFSETQ in the germline V gene. V was trimmed by 5 bases and J by 4 bases, leaving 13 bases between them. Here the CDR3 DNA reads TGCGCCAGCAGGCGGGACGACGGGGGAAACACCATATATTTT. Translating it yields CASRRDDGGNTIYF.

The chain joins TRBV5-1 to TRBJ2-7; D is possibly TRBD1 (5 bases). The V end lost 1 base, the J end lost 2 bases, and 22 bases lay between the germline ends. Germline CDR1 is SGHRS and CDR2 is YFSETQ. The CDR3 runs to 18 residues. The CDR3 loop reads CASSLMGTGRLSTYEQYF. CDR3 bases: TGCGCCAGCAGCTTGATGGGAACAGGCCGACTCTCGACCTACGAGCAGTACTTC.

The chain couples TRBV5-1 to TRBJ2-2; D not certain. Trimming pared 0 bases from V and 1 base from J, leaving 7 bases between. The CDR3 length is 15 residues. Looked up from germline, CDR1 is SGHRS and CDR2 is YFSETQ. The CDR3 nucleotides are TGCGCCAGCAGCTTGGCCAGGATGAACACCGGGGAGCTGTTTTTT. This translates into CASSLARMNTGELFF.

There are a few counts of this clonotype. This chain joins TRBV6-2 or TRBV6-3 and TRBJ2-7, with D tentatively TRBD2 (6 bases). The V end lost 7 bases, the J end lost 1 base, and 17 bases lay between the germline ends. Germline assignment: CDR1 MNHEY and CDR2 SVGEGT. The CDR3 loop spans 15 amino acids. CDR3 protein: CASTTVDSGSYEQYF. DNA of the CDR3: TGTGCCAGCACTACCGTAGATAGCGGATCCTACGAGCAGTACTTC.

This chain links TRBV2 with TRBJ1-1; D not certain. The CDR3 extends over 13 amino acids. V lost 7 bases, J lost 0 bases, and 9 bases lay in between. CDR1 and CDR2 from the germline V gene are SNHLY and FYNNEI. The CDR3 spells CASTTDMNTEAFF. CDR3 in DNA: TGTGCCAGCACGACGGATATGAACACTGAAGCTTTCTTT. Looking up the rest from reference TRBV2 and TRBJ1-1 gives the full variable domain: EPEVTQTPSHQVTQMGQEVILRCVPISNHLYFYWYRQILGQKVEFLVSFYNNEISEKSEIFDDQFSVERPDGSNFTLKIRSTKLEDSAMYFCASTTDMNTEAFFGQGTRLTVV.

Sample share makes this clonotype medium-sized. The chain couples TRBV10-2 to TRBJ2-1, with 13 bases aligning to TRBD2. The CDR3 has 17 amino acids. The germline V gene has CDR1 WSHSY and CDR2 SAAADI. Unmatched junction bases numbered 9, after V lost 3 bases and J lost 7 bases. CDR3 in amino acids: CASSDLAGTSGINEQFF. CDR3 DNA sequence: TGCGCCAGCAGTGACCTCGCAGGGACTAGCGGGATTAATGAGCAGTTCTTC.

The table lists this clonotype with many counts. The chain recombines TRBV6-2 or TRBV6-3 with TRBJ2-6, with D hard to call. V was clipped by 2 bases and J by 0 bases, with 2 bases between them. The CDR3 extends over 14 amino acids. Germline lookup yields CDR1 MNHEY and CDR2 SVGEGT. The DNA for the CDR3 is TGTGCCAGCAGTTACAACTCTGGGGCCAACGTCCTGACTTTC. Protein: CASSYNSGANVLTF.

This clonotype was detected many times. Here the CDR3 DNA reads TGTGCCAGCAGCTTAGAGGGGACAGATACGCAGTATTTT. Translating it yields CASSLEGTDTQYF. The chain recombines TRBV7-9 with TRBJ2-3; D perhaps matches TRBD1 (5 bases). With 1 base removed from V and 3 bases from J, the gap between germline ends came to 5 bases. The germline V gene encodes CDR1 SEHNR and CDR2 FQNEAQ (reference sequence). The length of the CDR3 is 13 residues.

This clonotype was counted only a few times. The chain uses TRBV19 and TRBJ2-7; 8 bases match TRBD2. The CDR3 is made up of 17 amino acids. The germline gives CDR1 LNHDA, CDR2 SQIVND (reference sequence). The ends lost 0 bases at V and 3 bases at J; junction bases unmatched: 10. CDR3 sequence (DNA): TGTGCCAGTAGTATAGATCTTAGCACCAGCGGGAGCTACGAGCAGTACTTC. It translates to CASSIDLSTSGSYEQYF.

This clonotype has a count of ten or more. The chain employs TRBV5-4 and TRBJ1-4, with 7 bases lining up with TRBD1. The CDR3 contains 14 residues. Germline CDR1 SGHNT, CDR2 YYREEE (reference sequence). Trimming took 4 bases from V and 2 from J; bases not matched to a gene: 2. The CDR3 DNA reads as TGTGCCAGCAGCACACAGGGGACTAATGAAAAACTGTTTTTT. Its protein is CASSTQGTNEKLFF.

This clonotype was recorded many times. V usage is TRBV7-2 and J usage is TRBJ1-1; unclear D gene. Looked up from germline, CDR1 is SGHTA and CDR2 is FQGNSA. This CDR3 has 11 residues. Trimming removed 4 bases from V and 3 bases from J, with 3 bases in between. CDR3 nucleotide sequence: TGTGCCAGCAGCTATTACACTGAAGCTTTCTTT. Translating gives CASSYYTEAFF.

There are many counts of this clonotype. The chain couples TRBV7-8 to TRBJ2-1, with TRBD2 identical over 11 bases. J lost 7 bases, V lost 5 bases, and 10 bases had no gene match. Germline loops: CDR1 SGHVS, CDR2 FQNEAQ. The CDR3 spans 16 residues. In DNA form, the CDR3 reads TGTGCCAGCAGCGTTCGTCTCGGGACTAGCGGAAATGAGCAGTTCTTC. Encoded protein: CASSVRLGTSGNEQFF.

Many counts were recorded for this clonotype. This sequence joins TRBV29-1 and TRBJ2-2; tentatively, D is TRBD2 (6 bases). V lost 4 bases, J lost 7 bases, and 19 bases lay in between. Germline values: CDR1 SQVTM, CDR2 ANQGSEA. This CDR3 contains 15 residues. The CDR3 nucleotides read TGCAGCGTTGCTTCAAAGCCGGGGGTTGGCGGGGAGCTGTTTTTT. Translated, it gives CSVASKPGVGGELFF.

V is TRBV6-1 and J is TRBJ2-1; 15 nucleotides line up with TRBD2. The trim removed 4 bases at V and 8 bases at J, leaving 0 bases unmatched. CDR1 and CDR2 (germline): MNHNS, SASEGT. This CDR3 spans 14 amino acids. CDR3 sequence: CASSGTSGRDEQFF. CDR3 coding DNA: TGTGCCAGCAGTGGGACTAGCGGGAGGGATGAGCAGTTCTTC.